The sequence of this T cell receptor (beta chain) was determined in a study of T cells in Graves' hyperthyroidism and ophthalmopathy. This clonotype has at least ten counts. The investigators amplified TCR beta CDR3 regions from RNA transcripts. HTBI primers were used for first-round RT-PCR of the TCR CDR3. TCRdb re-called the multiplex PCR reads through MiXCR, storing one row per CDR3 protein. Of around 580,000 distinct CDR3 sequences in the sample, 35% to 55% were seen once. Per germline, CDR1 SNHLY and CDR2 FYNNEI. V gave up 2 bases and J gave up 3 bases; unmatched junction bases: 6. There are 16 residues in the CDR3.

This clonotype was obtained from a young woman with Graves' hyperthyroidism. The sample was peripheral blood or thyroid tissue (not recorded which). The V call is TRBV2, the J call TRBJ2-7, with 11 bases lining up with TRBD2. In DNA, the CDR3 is TGTGCCAGCAGTGAAAAACTAGCGGGAGACGACTACGAGCAGTACTTC. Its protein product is CASSEKLAGDDYEQYF.